This is a list of T cell receptor beta chains from one sample in a study of siplizumab effects on memory and regulatory T cells. Clones were read by immunoSEQ multiplex PCR, and TCRdb kept only the in-frame ones, dropping some. The data contain tens of thousands of clones, roughly 87% of them singletons. Sequencing was done on a sample of Tregs sorted from blood. The receptor source for this set is a human donor in good health. The CDR3 runs from the conserved cysteine through the conserved F or W. The order of the fields is V gene, clone size, CDR3 protein. Expanded clones are given a class, and other clones once, few, many or no size at all.

TRBV11-2	-	CASSLASDGRPNSPLHF
TRBV5-4	-	CASSPTSEETQYF
TRBV30	-	CAWTSGNTDTQYF
TRBV2	-	CASSWGNQPQHF
TRBV6-7	-	CASSYGGGQANEKLFF
TRBV29-1	-	CSVEDKGRGSTEAFF
TRBV5-1	few	CASSFDRNYGYTF
TRBV6-5	-	CASSPQGKEPLHF
TRBV7-3	-	CASSLDYEQYF
TRBV9	-	CASSAGQGGPEAFF
TRBV30	-	CAWSVQGTGVGYTF
TRBV6-5	-	CASRAYRGTYEQYF
TRBV19	-	CASSIGRTAGTGELFF
TRBV7-9	-	CASSGEKLFF
TRBV30	-	CAWVVVNSYEQYF
TRBV5-1	-	CASSFDEGGPTNEQFF
TRBV5-6	-	CASSSGPTSYEQYF
TRBV5-1	-	CASKPSTGLWGYTF
TRBV9	-	CASSVGLNNEQFF
TRBV28	-	CASSLGARPFF
TRBV7-7	-	CASSPTGAGKQYF
TRBV5-1	-	CASSLLYAGDTQYF
TRBV28	-	CASSSHDKLNYGYTF
TRBV19	-	CASSIGGLVFTDTQYF
TRBV7-6	few	CASSDRQGAWNGYTF
TRBV12-5	-	CASGLATVTGTGIYEQYF
TRBV6-5	-	CASSSAGQGFYEQYF
TRBV5-1	-	CASRPQAGGPVEQFF
TRBV6-6	-	CASRRGPQYEQYF
TRBV6-5	once	CASSSTRRTGGNTIYF
TRBV19	-	CASSEGFGEIYNEQFF
TRBV7-2	-	CASSYHGLAGDTDTQYF